A selection of T cell receptor beta chains follows, all from one sample in a study of neurological immune-mediated disorders. TCRdb analysed the 5' RACE reads with MiXCR anew, one entry per CDR3 protein. The table shows roughly 60,000 distinct CDR3 sequences, with roughly 3.5% occurring only once. The sequenced sample consisted of PBMCs. These receptors came from a woman aged 50 to 60 with multiple sclerosis. The CDR3 runs from the conserved cysteine through the conserved F or W. The D gene is left open where the match is weak. Not all rows give a size; the values are once, few, many and, for expanded clones, a class.

D: .; size: many; J: TRBJ2-5; V: TRBV5-1; DNA: TGCGCCAGCAGCTTGTCCGGACCCCTTGAGACCCAGTACTTC; CDR3: CASSLSGPLETQYF
D: TRBD2; size: many; J: TRBJ2-1; V: TRBV11-3; DNA: TGTGCCAGCAGCCAGGGGAGCGGGAGGGAGCATGAGCAGTTCTTC; CDR3: CASSQGSGREHEQFF
D: TRBD1; size: many; J: TRBJ2-2; V: TRBV20-1; DNA: TGCAGTGCTAGACGACAGGGTCCGAACACCGGGGAGCTGTTTTTT; CDR3: CSARRQGPNTGELFF
D: TRBD1; size: .; J: TRBJ1-5; V: TRBV18; DNA: TGTGCCAGCTCAACGGACAGGGTGGGCAATCAGCCCCAGCATTTT; CDR3: CASSTDRVGNQPQHF
D: .; size: many; J: TRBJ2-2; V: TRBV7-2; DNA: TGTGCCAGCAGCCCTCAGGGGACCACCGGGGAGCTGTTTTTT; CDR3: CASSPQGTTGELFF
D: .; size: many; J: TRBJ2-7; V: TRBV29-1; DNA: TGCAGCGTTGAAGGGGGCGATATCTACGAGCAGTACTTC; CDR3: CSVEGGDIYEQYF
D: .; size: many; J: TRBJ2-7; V: TRBV6-5; DNA: TGTGCCAGCAGTTACACTGGGTACGAGCAGTACTTC; CDR3: CASSYTGYEQYF
D: .; size: many; J: TRBJ1-2; V: TRBV5-1; DNA: TGCGCCAGCAGCGGTTACGGCTATGGCTACACCTTC; CDR3: CASSGYGYGYTF
D: TRBD2; size: few; J: TRBJ2-2; V: TRBV20-1; DNA: TGCAGTGCTACCAAGCCGGGACTAGCGGGCACCGGGGAGCTGTTTTTT; CDR3: CSATKPGLAGTGELFF
D: .; size: many; J: TRBJ1-3; V: TRBV12-3/TRBV12-4; DNA: TGTGCCAGCAGCCCGTTTGGTTTCACCTCTGGAAACACCATATATTTT; CDR3: CASSPFGFTSGNTIYF
D: .; size: few; J: TRBJ1-1; V: TRBV20-1; DNA: TGCAGTGCTAGACCCCCCCCGCAGGGCGTAAACACTGAAGCTTTCTTT; CDR3: CSARPPPQGVNTEAFF
D: TRBD2; size: many; J: TRBJ2-1; V: TRBV20-1; DNA: TGCAGTGCTCCGGGACTAGCCCTAAATGAGCAGTTCTTC; CDR3: CSAPGLALNEQFF
D: .; size: few; J: TRBJ2-3; V: TRBV20-1; DNA: TGCAGTGTTGTAGTTCCTAGCACAGATACGCAGTATTTT; CDR3: CSVVVPSTDTQYF
D: .; size: many; J: TRBJ1-1; V: TRBV5-5; DNA: TGTGCCAGCAACCTCCACGAGACCTCGAACACTGAAGCTTTCTTT; CDR3: CASNLHETSNTEAFF
D: TRBD2; size: .; J: TRBJ2-2; V: TRBV7-2; DNA: TGTGCCAGCAGCTTAGAAGCGGGGGTGCGCCTGTTTTTT; CDR3: CASSLEAGVRLFF
D: TRBD2; size: many; J: TRBJ2-1; V: TRBV2; DNA: TGTGCCAGCAGAAGTAGCGGGAGCCTCAATGAGCAGTTCTTC; CDR3: CASRSSGSLNEQFF
D: TRBD2; size: many; J: TRBJ2-1; V: TRBV5-1; DNA: TGCGCCAGCAGCTCGGGACTAGCGGGAGGAGTCAGTGAGCAGTTCTTC; CDR3: CASSSGLAGGVSEQFF
D: TRBD1; size: many; J: TRBJ2-3; V: TRBV20-1; DNA: TGCAGTGCTAGAGACAGGGGGACAGGGATTACAGATACGCAGTATTTT; CDR3: CSARDRGTGITDTQYF
D: .; size: many; J: TRBJ2-1; V: TRBV5-1; DNA: TGCGCCAGCAGCTCCTTAGCGCGGGATGAGCAGTTCTTC; CDR3: CASSSLARDEQFF
D: .; size: many; J: TRBJ1-2; V: TRBV6-6; DNA: TGTGCCAGCACTCAAGGACTTCGGGGGGACTATGGCTACACCTTC; CDR3: CASTQGLRGDYGYTF
D: TRBD1; size: .; J: TRBJ2-5; V: TRBV5-4; DNA: TGTGCCAGCAGCTTGGCCGGGACAGGGGACCAAGAGACCCAGTACTTC; CDR3: CASSLAGTGDQETQYF
D: TRBD2; size: many; J: TRBJ2-5; V: TRBV20-1; DNA: TGCAGCGGACTAGCGGGTTTCGAGACCCAGTACTTC; CDR3: CSGLAGFETQYF
D: .; size: many; J: TRBJ1-2; V: TRBV11-2; DNA: TGTGCCAGCAGCTTAGAACGAAGAAACTCCTATGGCTACACCTTC; CDR3: CASSLERRNSYGYTF
D: .; size: many; J: TRBJ1-5; V: TRBV28; DNA: TGTGCCAGCAGAACCAGCAATCAGCCCCAGCATTTT; CDR3: CASRTSNQPQHF